What follows are 27 T cell receptor beta chains derived from one specimen sequenced in a study of blood T cell repertoires in COVID-19. TCRdb's copy holds only in-frame clones and misses some; the assay was immunoSEQ multiplex PCR. The table includes some 150,000 clones, roughly 79% detected once. The sequenced sample was peripheral blood. These receptors all stem from a human donor with acute or convalescent COVID-19. The donor label of this sample is uncertain.

This clone came up a few times. V and J are TRBV6-5 and TRBJ1-2; 7 bases match TRBD1. Germline V CDR1 and CDR2: MNHEY, SVGAGI. The ends lost 6 bases at V and 3 bases at J; junction bases unmatched: 4. This CDR3 comprises 13 residues. CDR3 nucleotide sequence: TGTGCCAGCAGCTTGGGACAGTACTATGGCTACACCTTC. Translating it yields CASSLGQYYGYTF.

The chain employs TRBV7-6 and TRBJ2-3; TRBD2 aligns across 8 bases. The CDR3 runs 16 residues. Germline V lookup: CDR1 SGHVS, CDR2 FNYEAQ. V trimming: 2 bases; J trimming: 1 base; junction bases outside the gene matches: 5. The DNA of the CDR3 is TGTGCCAGCAGCTTAAGAAGCGGGGGCGGCACAGATACGCAGTATTTT. Its translation is CASSLRSGGGTDTQYF.

The rearrangement joins TRBV7-9 to TRBJ1-3; 8 nucleotides agree with TRBD1. The CDR3 is made up of 15 amino acids. The V and J ends lost 5 bases and 7 bases, in that order; junction bases with no gene match: 10. In germline, CDR1 is SEHNR, CDR2 FQNEAQ (reference sequence). The DNA for the CDR3 is TGTGCCAGCAGCCCGTTGCGGACAGGGTGGAACACCATATATTTT. Its protein product is CASSPLRTGWNTIYF.

The chain has TRBV3-1 (or the pseudogene TRBV3-2) and TRBJ2-7, with 9 bases matching TRBD2. The CDR3 contains 15 residues. Germline assignment: CDR1 LGHDT and CDR2 YNNKEL (reference sequence). After removal of 5 bases from V and 0 bases from J, the junction contained 5 bases not matched to a gene. The CDR3 reads CASSSTSGYSYEQYF. The CDR3 DNA sequence: TGTGCCAGCAGCTCGACTAGCGGATACTCCTACGAGCAGTACTTC.

This clone has just a few counts. The V gene is TRBV2, the J gene TRBJ1-5; weak D call: TRBD1 (5 bases). Trimming stripped 5 bases from V and 0 bases from J, with 8 bases between. The CDR3 length is 14 residues. Per germline, CDR1 SNHLY and CDR2 FYNNEI. CDR3: CASSPGYSNQPQHF. CDR3 nucleotide sequence: TGTGCCAGCAGTCCAGGGTATAGCAATCAGCCCCAGCATTTT.

The chain has TRBV9 and TRBJ2-1, with a possible D match to TRBD1 (6 bases). Per germline, CDR1 SGDLS and CDR2 YYNGEE. Trimming pared 0 bases from V and 0 bases from J, leaving 13 bases between. The CDR3 spans 17 residues. The CDR3 is CASSVGGPGSSYNEQFF. For the CDR3, the DNA is TGTGCCAGCAGCGTAGGGGGGCCAGGGAGCTCCTACAATGAGCAGTTCTTC.

The chain carries TRBV3-1 (or the pseudogene TRBV3-2) and TRBJ1-1; D unresolved. V lost 2 bases and J 1 base, leaving 8 bases between the germline ends. CDR1 is LGHDT, CDR2 YNNKEL, per germline (reference sequence). The CDR3 loop spans 14 amino acids. CDR3 loop: CASSQSAGNTEAFF. CDR3 sequence (DNA): TGTGCCAGCAGCCAAAGTGCCGGGAACACTGAAGCTTTCTTT.

V and J are TRBV4-1 and TRBJ2-1, with a tentative D call TRBD1 (6 bases). The CDR3 extends over 15 amino acids. The V gene's germline CDR1 is MGHRA and CDR2 YSYEKL. Trimming shortened V by 4 bases and J by 8 bases, and 18 bases separated the two germline ends. CDR3 nucleotide sequence: TGCGCCAGCAGCCGCAGACAGGCTCTTTGGGATGAGCAGTTCTTC. It specifies CASSRRQALWDEQFF.

The chain links TRBV5-4 to TRBJ2-2; D gene ambiguous. The ends were cut back, 4 bases at V and 7 bases at J, with 8 bases in the middle. Germline V gives CDR1 SGHNT, CDR2 YYREEE (reference sequence). The CDR3 is 12 amino acids. CDR3 nucleotide sequence: TGTGCCAGCAGCGATCAGAACGGGGAGCTGTTTTTT. This gives the protein CASSDQNGELFF.

This clone was counted only a few times. V is TRBV11-1 and J is TRBJ1-6; D possibly corresponds to TRBD1 (6 bases). Germline CDR1 and CDR2: SGHAT and FQDESV (reference sequence). The CDR3 covers 16 residues. Trimming removed 4 bases at V and 0 bases at J, with 10 bases between. CDR3 sequence (DNA): TGTGCCAGCAGCTGGACAGCGAGCTCCTATAATTCACCCCTCCACTTT. It translates to CASSWTASSYNSPLHF.

The genes are TRBV29-1 and TRBJ1-5; D is perhaps TRBD1 (6 bases). The CDR3 has 13 amino acids. V lost 4 bases and J lost 9, with 16 bases in between. CDR1 and CDR2 (germline): SQVTM, ANQGSEA. CDR3 DNA sequence: TGCAGCGTTGGGCGGACAGTCCAAGGGCCCCAGCATTTT. Its translation: CSVGRTVQGPQHF.

This clone was picked up a small number of times. This rearrangement joins TRBV5-8 to TRBJ1-1; 8 bases fit TRBD1. Germline values: CDR1 SGHTS, CDR2 YDEGEE. This CDR3 region has 15 residues. V dropped 4 bases and J dropped 4; count of bases not matched to a gene: 9. DNA for the CDR3: TGTGCCAGCAGCACCCGACAGGGGTTGATCACTGAAGCTTTCTTT. Encoded protein: CASSTRQGLITEAFF.

This chain connects TRBV6-5 to TRBJ2-7; 7 bases map to TRBD2. The CDR3 extends over 14 amino acids. V shed 1 base, J shed 5 bases, and the junction held 5 bases outside the gene matches. Germline V gives CDR1 MNHEY, CDR2 SVGAGI. The CDR3 loop is CASSYYGGSNEQYF. CDR3 coding DNA: TGTGCCAGCAGTTACTACGGGGGGAGCAACGAGCAGTACTTC.

Worth noting for this clone: At one boundary the junction diverges from the germline segment, which might be a read error. This sequence joins TRBV19 and TRBJ1-5; a possible D gene is TRBD1 (5 bases). Germline V gene data show CDR1 as LNHDA and CDR2 as SQIVND (reference sequence). The CDR3 contains 15 residues. The CDR3 is CASSVDRIGNQPQHF. The CDR3 DNA reads as TGTGCCAGTAGTGTAGACAGAATCGGCAATCAGCCCCAGCATTTT.

This chain links TRBV18 with TRBJ2-7; D possibly corresponds to TRBD2 (5 bases). Trimming cost V 3 bases and J 4 bases, with 13 bases left between them. Germline assignment: CDR1 KGHSH and CDR2 LQKENI. There are 14 residues in the CDR3. The DNA of the CDR3 is TGTGCCAGCTCACCGAGGGCCGGTAGTTACGAGCAGTACGTC. It encodes CASSPRAGSYEQYV.

The V and J genes are TRBV7-9 and TRBJ1-2; unclear D gene. The CDR3 has 12 residues. Germline CDR1 is SEHNR and CDR2 is FQNEAQ (reference sequence). V was trimmed by 1 base and J by 6 bases, leaving 6 bases between them. For the CDR3, the DNA is TGTGCCAGCAGCTTAGAGGGAGATGGCTACACCTTC. It translates to CASSLEGDGYTF.

This clone came up a few times. V is TRBV10-3 and J is TRBJ1-1, with D hard to call. The CDR3 spans 13 residues. The V end lost 4 bases, the J end lost 4 bases, and 10 bases lay between the germline ends. The germline gives CDR1 ENHRY, CDR2 SYGVKD. CDR3: CAISGWEGTEAFF. In DNA form, the CDR3 reads TGTGCCATCAGTGGGTGGGAGGGCACTGAAGCTTTCTTT.

The V gene is TRBV7-2, the J gene TRBJ2-2; 9 bases align to TRBD1. The CDR3 has 15 residues. Germline V gene sequence: CDR1 SGHTA, CDR2 FQGNSA. V dropped 4 bases and J dropped 6; count of bases not matched to a gene: 6. The chain's CDR3 is CASSSWDRVAGELFF. Here the CDR3 DNA reads TGTGCCAGCAGCTCCTGGGACAGGGTTGCCGGGGAGCTGTTTTTT.

J is TRBJ1-1 and V is TRBV6-1; the D gene is possibly TRBD1 (5 bases). V dropped 4 bases and J dropped 4 bases, with 19 bases sitting between them. CDR3 length equals 16 residues. Germline-derived CDR1 and CDR2 are MNHNS and SASEGT. CDR3 coding DNA: TGTGCCAGCAGTGCCCCCAGGGAGGGCAGGAGCACTGAAGCTTTCTTT. This sequence encodes CASSAPREGRSTEAFF.

The chain combines TRBV7-9 with TRBJ1-2; 8 positions agree with TRBD1. This CDR3 is built from 15 residues. Germline V gene lookup returns CDR1 SEHNR and CDR2 FQNEAQ (reference sequence). V lost 5 bases to trimming and J lost 2 bases; unmatched junction nucleotides: 7. CDR3 DNA: TGTGCCAGCAGCGCCGACAGGGGTCCAAACTATGGCTACACCTTC. It translates to CASSADRGPNYGYTF.

The chain uses TRBV5-1 and TRBJ2-3; 14 bases are a match to TRBD2. The CDR3 consists of 18 residues. CDR1 is SGHRS and CDR2 is YFSETQ in the germline V gene. Trimming at V came to 4 bases and at J to 3 bases, leaving 10 bases not matched to a gene. CDR3 coding DNA: TGCGCCAGCAGCCGGGCTGGGACTAGCGGGGGAAGTACAGATACGCAGTATTTT. It specifies CASSRAGTSGGSTDTQYF. The whole variable domain, remainder taken from reference TRBV5-1 and TRBJ2-3, is KAGVTQTPRYLIKTRGQQVTLSCSPISGHRSVSWYQQTPGQGLQFLFEYFSETQRNKGNFPGRFSGRQFSNSRSEMNVSTLELGDSALYLCASSRAGTSGGSTDTQYFGPGTRLTVL.

The gene calls are TRBV2 and TRBJ1-4; D possibly corresponds to TRBD1 (6 bases). Trimming cost V 0 bases and J 12 bases, with 11 bases left between them. The germline V gene encodes CDR1 SNHLY and CDR2 FYNNEI. CDR3 size: 13 residues. CDR3 nucleotides: TGTGCCAGCAGTGAAGCGGGGGGGCGCGAACTGTTTTTT. It specifies CASSEAGGRELFF. The whole variable domain, remainder taken from reference TRBV2 and TRBJ1-4, is EPEVTQTPSHQVTQMGQEVILRCVPISNHLYFYWYRQILGQKVEFLVSFYNNEISEKSEIFDDQFSVERPDGSNFTLKIRSTKLEDSAMYFCASSEAGGRELFFGSGTQLSVL.

This chain links TRBV4-2 with TRBJ2-2, with a weak D call TRBD2 (5 bases). Trimming took off 1 base at V and 6 bases at J, with 9 bases between the two ends. This CDR3 is 14 amino acids long. CDR1 LGHNA and CDR2 YNFKEQ come from the germline V gene. The CDR3 loop is CASSQAFSAGELFF. CDR3 coding DNA: TGTGCCAGCAGCCAAGCATTTAGCGCCGGGGAGCTGTTTTTT.

This chain links TRBV7-9 with TRBJ1-5; maybe TRBD1 (6 bases). V dropped 5 bases and J dropped 0 bases, with 11 bases sitting between them. Germline CDR1 is SEHNR and CDR2 is FQNEAQ (reference sequence). The CDR3 length is 15 residues. In DNA form, the CDR3 reads TGTGCCAGCAGCCAGACAGGTAATAGCAATCAGCCCCAGCATTTT. Residues: CASSQTGNSNQPQHF.

The rearrangement links TRBV12-3 or TRBV12-4 to TRBJ2-5, with D possibly TRBD1 on 7 matching bases. The CDR3 has 13 amino acids. The germline V and J ends were trimmed by 8 bases and 5 bases, with 15 bases remaining between them. This CDR3 is CASSRGVAETQYF. DNA for the CDR3: TGTGCCAGCTCCAGGGGGGTGGCGGAGACCCAGTACTTC.

This clone was observed once. The chain couples TRBV6-1 to TRBJ1-2; D is possibly TRBD1 (5 bases). CDR3 length equals 15 residues. Per the germline V gene, CDR1 is MNHNS and CDR2 is SASEGT. The V gene lost 2 bases and the J gene lost 7 bases, with 17 bases spanning the gap. The CDR3: CASSEKEGRVGGYTF. DNA for the CDR3: TGTGCCAGCAGTGAAAAGGAAGGCAGGGTGGGTGGCTACACCTTC.

This clone came up a few times. V gene TRBV5-1 combines with J gene TRBJ2-3; tentatively, D is TRBD2 (6 bases). This CDR3 is 15 amino acids long. CDR1 and CDR2 from the germline V gene are SGHRS and YFSETQ. Trimming left V 3 bases short and J 3 bases short, with 14 bases between. This CDR3 reads CASSWLGGGTDTQYF. The CDR3 nucleotides are TGCGCCAGCAGCTGGCTCGGGGGTGGGACAGATACGCAGTATTTT.